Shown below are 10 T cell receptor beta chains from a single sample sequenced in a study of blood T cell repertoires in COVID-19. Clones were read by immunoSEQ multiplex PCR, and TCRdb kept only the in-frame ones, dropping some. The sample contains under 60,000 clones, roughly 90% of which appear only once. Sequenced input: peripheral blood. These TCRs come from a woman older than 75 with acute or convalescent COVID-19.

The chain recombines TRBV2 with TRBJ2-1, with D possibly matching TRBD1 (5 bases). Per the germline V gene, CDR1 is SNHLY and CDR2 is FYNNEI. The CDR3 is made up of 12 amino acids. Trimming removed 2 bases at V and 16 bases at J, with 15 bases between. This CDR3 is CASSERGLLPFF. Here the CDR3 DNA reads TGTGCCAGCAGTGAAAGGGGCCTACTCCCATTCTTC.

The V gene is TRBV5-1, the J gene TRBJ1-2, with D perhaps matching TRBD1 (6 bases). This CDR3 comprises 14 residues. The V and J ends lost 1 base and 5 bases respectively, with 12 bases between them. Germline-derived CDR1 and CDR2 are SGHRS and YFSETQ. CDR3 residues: CASSLSEGGYGYTF. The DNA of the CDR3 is TGCGCCAGCAGCTTGTCAGAGGGGGGGTATGGCTACACCTTC. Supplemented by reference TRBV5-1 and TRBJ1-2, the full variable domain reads KAGVTQTPRYLIKTRGQQVTLSCSPISGHRSVSWYQQTPGQGLQFLFEYFSETQRNKGNFPGRFSGRQFSNSRSEMNVSTLELGDSALYLCASSLSEGGYGYTFGSGTRLTVV.

The CDR3 sequence: CASSLDLMGETQYF. The CDR3 DNA reads as TGCGCCAGCAGCTTAGATCTCATGGGCGAGACCCAGTACTTC. This rearrangement joins TRBV5-1 to TRBJ2-5; D remains unclear. V was pared by 2 bases and J by 5 bases, with 13 bases between. The CDR3 loop spans 14 amino acids. CDR1 SGHRS and CDR2 YFSETQ come from the germline V gene.

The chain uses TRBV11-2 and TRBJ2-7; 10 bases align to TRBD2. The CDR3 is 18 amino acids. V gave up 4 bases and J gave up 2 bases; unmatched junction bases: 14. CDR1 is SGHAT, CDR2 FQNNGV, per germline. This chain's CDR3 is CASSSSLPLAGLPYEQYV. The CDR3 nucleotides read TGTGCCAGCAGCTCCTCCCTCCCACTAGCGGGGTTACCCTACGAGCAGTACGTC.

For the CDR3, the DNA is TGCGCCAGCAGTGAGCCCCTAGATACGCAGTATTTT. This encodes CASSEPLDTQYF. This chain joins TRBV10-2 and TRBJ2-3; D not certain. V lost 2 bases and J lost 5, with 5 bases in between. The CDR3 length is 12 residues. Germline lookup yields CDR1 WSHSY and CDR2 SAAADI.

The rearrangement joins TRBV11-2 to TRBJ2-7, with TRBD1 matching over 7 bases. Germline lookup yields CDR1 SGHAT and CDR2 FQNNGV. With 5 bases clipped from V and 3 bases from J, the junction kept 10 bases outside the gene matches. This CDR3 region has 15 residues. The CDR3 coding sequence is TGTGCCAGCAGCCCCCTGGGGACAGCCGACTACGAGCAGTACTTC. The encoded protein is CASSPLGTADYEQYF.

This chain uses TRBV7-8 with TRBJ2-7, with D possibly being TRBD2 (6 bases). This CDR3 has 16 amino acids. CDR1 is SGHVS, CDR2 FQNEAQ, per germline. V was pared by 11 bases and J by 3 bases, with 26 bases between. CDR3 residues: CAGGARPGIPDYEQYF. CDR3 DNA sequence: TGTGCCGGCGGGGCACGGCCGGGTATCCCAGACTACGAGCAGTACTTC. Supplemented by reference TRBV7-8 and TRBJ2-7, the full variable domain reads GAGVSQSPRYKVAKRGQDVALRCDPISGHVSLFWYQQALGQGPEFLTYFQNEAQLDKSGLPSDRFFAERPEGSVSTLKIQRTQQEDSAVYLCAGGARPGIPDYEQYFGPGTRLTVT.

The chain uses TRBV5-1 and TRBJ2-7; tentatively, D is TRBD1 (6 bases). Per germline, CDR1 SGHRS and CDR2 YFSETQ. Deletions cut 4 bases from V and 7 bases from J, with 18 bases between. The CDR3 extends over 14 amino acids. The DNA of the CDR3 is TGCGCCAGCAGCCACCGTTCGGGTCAGGGGGAGCAGTACTTC. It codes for CASSHRSGQGEQYF.

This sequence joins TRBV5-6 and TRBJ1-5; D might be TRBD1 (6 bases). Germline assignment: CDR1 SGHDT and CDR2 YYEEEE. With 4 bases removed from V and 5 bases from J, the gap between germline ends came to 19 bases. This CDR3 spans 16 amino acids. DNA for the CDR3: TGTGCCAGCAGCCTCGGAACAGGGATTGTTTATCAGCCCCAGCATTTT. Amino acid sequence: CASSLGTGIVYQPQHF.

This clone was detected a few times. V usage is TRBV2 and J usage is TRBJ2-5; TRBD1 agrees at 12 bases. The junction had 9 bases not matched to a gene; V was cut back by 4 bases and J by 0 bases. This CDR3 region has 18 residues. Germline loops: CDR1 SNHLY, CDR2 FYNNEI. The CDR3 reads CASSGGQGARGYQETQYF. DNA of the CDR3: TGTGCCAGCAGTGGGGGACAGGGGGCGAGGGGGTACCAAGAGACCCAGTACTTC.